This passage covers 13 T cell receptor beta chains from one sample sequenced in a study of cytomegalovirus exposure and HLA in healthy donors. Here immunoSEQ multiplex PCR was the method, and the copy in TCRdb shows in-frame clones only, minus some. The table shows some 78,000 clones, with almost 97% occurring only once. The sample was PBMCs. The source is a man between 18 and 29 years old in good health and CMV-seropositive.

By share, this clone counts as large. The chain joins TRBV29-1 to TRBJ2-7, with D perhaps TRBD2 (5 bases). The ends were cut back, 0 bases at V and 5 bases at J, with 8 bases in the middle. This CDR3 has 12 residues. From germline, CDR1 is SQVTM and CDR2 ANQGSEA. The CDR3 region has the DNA TGCAGCGTTGAAGATGGGAGCGACGAGCAGTACTTC. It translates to CSVEDGSDEQYF.

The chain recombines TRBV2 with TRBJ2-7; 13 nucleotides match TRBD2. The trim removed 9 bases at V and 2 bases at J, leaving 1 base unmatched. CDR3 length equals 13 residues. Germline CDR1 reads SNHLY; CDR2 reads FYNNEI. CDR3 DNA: TGTGCCAGGGGGACTAGCGGGACCTACGAGCAGTACTTC. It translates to CARGTSGTYEQYF.

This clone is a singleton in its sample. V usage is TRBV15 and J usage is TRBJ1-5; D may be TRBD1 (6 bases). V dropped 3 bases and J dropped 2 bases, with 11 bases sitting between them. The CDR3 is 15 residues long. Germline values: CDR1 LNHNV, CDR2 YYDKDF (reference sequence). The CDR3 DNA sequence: TGTGCCACCAGCAGTCGGGCAGGGGGCAATCAGCCCCAGCATTTT. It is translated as CATSSRAGGNQPQHF. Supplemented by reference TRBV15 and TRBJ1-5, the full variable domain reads DAMVIQNPRYQVTQFGKPVTLSCSQTLNHNVMYWYQQKSSQAPKLLFHYYDKDFNNEADTPDNFQSRRPNTSFCFLDIRSPGLGDTAMYLCATSSRAGGNQPQHFGDGTRLSIL.

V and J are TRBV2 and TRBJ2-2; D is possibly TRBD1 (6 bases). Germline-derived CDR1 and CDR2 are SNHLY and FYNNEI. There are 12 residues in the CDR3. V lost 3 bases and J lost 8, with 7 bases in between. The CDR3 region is CASSDRGGELFF. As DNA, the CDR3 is TGTGCCAGCAGTGACAGGGGAGGGGAGCTGTTTTTT.

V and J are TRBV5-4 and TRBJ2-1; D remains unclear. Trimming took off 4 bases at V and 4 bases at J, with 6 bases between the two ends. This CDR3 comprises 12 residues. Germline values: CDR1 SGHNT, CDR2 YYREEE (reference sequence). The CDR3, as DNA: TGTGCCAGCAGCCTACCATACAATGAGCAGTTCTTC. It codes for CASSLPYNEQFF.

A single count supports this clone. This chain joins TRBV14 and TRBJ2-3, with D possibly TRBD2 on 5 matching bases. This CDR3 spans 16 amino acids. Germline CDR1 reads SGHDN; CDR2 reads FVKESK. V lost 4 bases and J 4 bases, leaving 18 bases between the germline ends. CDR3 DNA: TGTGCCAGCAGCCCACCTGACGGAGGACGTTCAGATACGCAGTATTTT. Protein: CASSPPDGGRSDTQYF.

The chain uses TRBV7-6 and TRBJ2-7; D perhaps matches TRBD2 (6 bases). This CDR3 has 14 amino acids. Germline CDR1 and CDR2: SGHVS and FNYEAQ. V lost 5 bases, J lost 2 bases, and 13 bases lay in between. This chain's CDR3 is CASSIRLGTYEQYF. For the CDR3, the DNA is TGTGCCAGCAGCATCAGACTAGGGACCTACGAGCAGTACTTC.

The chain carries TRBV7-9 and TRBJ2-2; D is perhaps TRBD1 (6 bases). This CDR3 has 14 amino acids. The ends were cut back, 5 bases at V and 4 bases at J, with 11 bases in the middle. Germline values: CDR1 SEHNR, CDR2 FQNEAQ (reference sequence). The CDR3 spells CASSPVGGTGELFF. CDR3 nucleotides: TGTGCCAGCAGCCCGGTAGGGGGCACCGGGGAGCTGTTTTTT. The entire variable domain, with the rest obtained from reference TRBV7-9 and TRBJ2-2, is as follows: DTGVSQNPRHKITKRGQNVTFRCDPISEHNRLYWYRQTLGQGPEFLTYFQNEAQLEKSRLLSDRFSAERPKGSFSTLEIQRTEQGDSAMYLCASSPVGGTGELFFGEGSRLTVL.

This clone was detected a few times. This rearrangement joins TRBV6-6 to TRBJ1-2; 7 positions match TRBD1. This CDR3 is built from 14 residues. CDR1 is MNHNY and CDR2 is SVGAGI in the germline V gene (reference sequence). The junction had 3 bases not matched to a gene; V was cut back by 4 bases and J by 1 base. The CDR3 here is CASSSGQLNYGYTF. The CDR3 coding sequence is TGTGCCAGCAGTTCGGGACAGCTTAACTATGGCTACACCTTC.

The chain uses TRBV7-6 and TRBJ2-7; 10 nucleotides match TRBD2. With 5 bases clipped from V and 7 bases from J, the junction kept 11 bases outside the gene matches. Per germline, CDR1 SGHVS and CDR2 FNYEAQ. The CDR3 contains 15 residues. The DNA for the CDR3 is TGTGCCAGCAGCCCGCGGACTAGCGGTCCTGGGGAGCAGTACTTC. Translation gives CASSPRTSGPGEQYF. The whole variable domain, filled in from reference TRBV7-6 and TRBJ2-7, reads GAGVSQSPRYKVTKRGQDVALRCDPISGHVSLYWYRQALGQGPEFLTYFNYEAQQDKSGLPNDRFSAERPEGSISTLTIQRTEQRDSAMYRCASSPRTSGPGEQYFGPGTRLTVT.

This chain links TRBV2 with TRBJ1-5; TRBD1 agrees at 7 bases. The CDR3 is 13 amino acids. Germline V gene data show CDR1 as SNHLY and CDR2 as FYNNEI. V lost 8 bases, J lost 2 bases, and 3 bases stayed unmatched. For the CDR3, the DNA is TGTGCCAGCCAGGGGACAGGCAATCAGCCCCAGCATTTT. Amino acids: CASQGTGNQPQHF.

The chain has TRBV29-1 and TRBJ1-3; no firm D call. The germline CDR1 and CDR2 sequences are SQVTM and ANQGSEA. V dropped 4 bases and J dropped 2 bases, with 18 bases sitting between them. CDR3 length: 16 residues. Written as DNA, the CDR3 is TGCAGCGTTGGGTATAGGACTAGGGCGGCTGGAAACACCATATATTTT. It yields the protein CSVGYRTRAAGNTIYF. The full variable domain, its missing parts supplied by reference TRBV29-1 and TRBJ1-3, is SAVISQKPSRDICQRGTSLTIQCQVDSQVTMMFWYRQQPGQSLTLIATANQGSEATYESGFVIDKFPISRPNLTFSTLTVSNMSPEDSSIYLCSVGYRTRAAGNTIYFGEGSWLTVV.

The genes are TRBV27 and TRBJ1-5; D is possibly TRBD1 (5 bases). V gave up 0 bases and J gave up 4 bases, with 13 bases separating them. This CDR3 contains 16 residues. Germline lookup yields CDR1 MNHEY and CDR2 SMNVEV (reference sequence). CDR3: CASSLSLRAGNQPQHF. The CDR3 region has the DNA TGTGCCAGCAGTTTATCTCTCAGGGCAGGGAATCAGCCCCAGCATTTT.